A selection of T cell receptor beta chains follows, all from one sample in a study of beta chain features in type 1 diabetes. The data were produced by immunoSEQ multiplex PCR, yet TCRdb's version contains in-frame clones alone and is incomplete. The table records about 150,000 clones, 10% of them present only once. The sequenced sample consisted of central memory CD4+ T cells from blood. The receptor set was obtained from a man between 25 and 39 years old with type 1 diabetes. The conserved cysteine and the conserved F or W are not part of the CDR3 here. The D gene is left open where the match is weak.

j_call v_call d_call cdr3_aa
TRBJ2-2 TRBV6-5 NA ASSSLLAELTGELF
TRBJ2-7 TRBV10-2 NA ASSHRQGGYEQY
TRBJ2-2 TRBV29-1 TRBD1 SAGTGAGTGELF
TRBJ2-1 TRBV7-3 NA ASSSDWSSYNEQF
TRBJ2-5 TRBV7-9 NA ASSSGFSQETQY
TRBJ2-1 TRBV7-9 TRBD2 ASSLKWTSGSNEQF
TRBJ2-3 TRBV7-2 NA ASGRPLSTDTQY
TRBJ2-2 TRBV5-4 NA ASSSLGPPRDGGELF
TRBJ2-3 TRBV29-1 TRBD2 SVDVGGGDTQY
TRBJ1-1 TRBV4-2 TRBD1 ASSLWDRPNTEAF
TRBJ1-1 TRBV9 TRBD1 ASSGTQGVNTEAF
TRBJ1-1 TRBV7-2 NA ASSSRANTEAF
TRBJ2-7 TRBV10-3 NA AISDRSGYSHEQY
TRBJ1-2 TRBV5-4 TRBD1 ASSQDRGDYGYT
TRBJ1-1 TRBV13 NA ASSLSGSREAF
TRBJ2-7 TRBV7-2 NA ASSLQGGSYEQY